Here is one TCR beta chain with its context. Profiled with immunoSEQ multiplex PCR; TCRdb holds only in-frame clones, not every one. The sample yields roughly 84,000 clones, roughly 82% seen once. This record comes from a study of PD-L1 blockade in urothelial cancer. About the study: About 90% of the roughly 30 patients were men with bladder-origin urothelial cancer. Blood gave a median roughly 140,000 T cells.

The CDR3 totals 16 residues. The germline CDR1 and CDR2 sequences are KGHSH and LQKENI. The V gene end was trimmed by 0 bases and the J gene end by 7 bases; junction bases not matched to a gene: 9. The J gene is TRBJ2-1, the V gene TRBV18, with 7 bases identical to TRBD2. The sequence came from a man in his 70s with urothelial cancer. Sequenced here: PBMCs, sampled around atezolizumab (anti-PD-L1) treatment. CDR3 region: CASSPPGGRAGNEQFF. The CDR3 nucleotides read TGTGCCAGCTCACCACCGGGCGGGAGAGCTGGAAATGAGCAGTTCTTC.